These 26 T cell receptor beta chains originate from one sample sequenced in a study of T cell repertoires in cytomegalovirus infection. The antigens these receptors bind are not known. TCRdb used MiXCR to reprocess the reads, holding one entry per CDR3 protein. The sample contains approximately 310,000 distinct CDR3 sequences, roughly 25% of which appear only once. Here the sequenced sample was cultured PBMCs, taken from culture after CMV antigen stimulation. The receptors were sampled from a human donor in good health (CMV status not recorded). Some clones in this sample may be carry-over from other donors' samples.

This chain connects TRBV12-3 or TRBV12-4 to TRBJ1-1; D remains ambiguous. With 5 bases removed from V and 4 bases from J, the gap between germline ends came to 14 bases. CDR3 size: 14 residues. CDR3 sequence: CASSGEYWGTEAFF. In nucleotides, the CDR3 is TGTGCCAGCAGTGGGGAGTACTGGGGCACTGAAGCTTTCTTT.

V usage is TRBV27 and J usage is TRBJ2-7; the match to TRBD1 covers 7 bases. Germline V gene sequence: CDR1 MNHEY, CDR2 SMNVEV (reference sequence). V shed 4 bases, J shed 3 bases, and the junction held 3 bases outside the gene matches. The length of the CDR3 is 13 residues. Here the CDR3 DNA reads TGTGCCAGCAGTTACAGGGGTGGCTACGAGCAGTACGTC. Residues: CASSYRGGYEQYV.

At least ten counts were recorded for this clonotype. This sequence joins TRBV12-3 or TRBV12-4 and TRBJ2-5; the D gene is possibly TRBD1 (6 bases). V shed 5 bases and J shed 11 bases, with 12 bases lying between them. The CDR3 has 11 residues. The DNA for the CDR3 is TGTGCCAGCAGTCCCGGACAGAAACAGTACTTC. This encodes CASSPGQKQYF.

This clonotype was picked up a small number of times. The chain has TRBV7-9 and TRBJ2-1; weak D call: TRBD2 (6 bases). CDR1 SEHNR and CDR2 FQNEAQ come from the germline V gene (reference sequence). The CDR3 extends over 14 amino acids. V dropped 3 bases and J dropped 6 bases, with 12 bases sitting between them. CDR3: CASSFGGNRNEQFF. CDR3 in DNA: TGTGCCAGCAGCTTCGGCGGGAATCGCAATGAGCAGTTCTTC. Variable domain in full (rest from reference TRBV7-9 and TRBJ2-1): DTGVSQNPRHKITKRGQNVTFRCDPISEHNRLYWYRQTLGQGPEFLTYFQNEAQLEKSRLLSDRFSAERPKGSFSTLEIQRTEQGDSAMYLCASSFGGNRNEQFFGPGTRLTVL.

This clonotype was detected a few times. This sequence joins TRBV12-3 or TRBV12-4 and TRBJ2-5, with D perhaps matching TRBD1 (5 bases). Trimming took off 4 bases at V and 5 bases at J, with 14 bases between the two ends. CDR3 length: 14 residues. CDR3 bases: TGTGCCAGCAGTTCCCTAGGGGTGGGGGAGACCCAGTACTTC. Translation gives CASSSLGVGETQYF.

V is TRBV7-2 and J is TRBJ2-1, with 13 positions matching TRBD2. After removal of 5 bases from V and 9 bases from J, the junction contained 7 bases not matched to a gene. The CDR3 is made up of 15 amino acids. CDR1 and CDR2 (germline): SGHTA, FQGNSA. CDR3 region: CASSELAGGGVEQFF. Written as DNA, the CDR3 is TGTGCCAGCAGCGAACTAGCGGGAGGGGGTGTTGAGCAGTTCTTC. The whole variable domain, filled in from reference TRBV7-2 and TRBJ2-1, reads GAGVSQSPSNKVTEKGKDVELRCDPISGHTALYWYRQSLGQGLEFLIYFQGNSAPDKSGLPSDRFSAERTGGSVSTLTIQRTQQEDSAVYLCASSELAGGGVEQFFGPGTRLTVL.

By share, this clonotype counts as medium-sized. The chain joins TRBV11-2 to TRBJ2-2; TRBD2 might be the D (5 bases). Germline V CDR1 and CDR2: SGHAT, FQNNGV. V lost 1 base and J lost 2, with 14 bases in between. This CDR3 comprises 17 residues. The CDR3 is CASSLVLDSLNTGELFF. CDR3 bases: TGTGCCAGCAGCTTAGTGCTGGACTCCTTAAACACCGGGGAGCTGTTTTTT.

This clonotype was observed a few times. V and J are TRBV7-2 and TRBJ2-5, with D uncertain. The germline gives CDR1 SGHTA, CDR2 FQGNSA. CDR3 length: 13 residues. Trimming pared 1 base from V and 5 bases from J, leaving 8 bases between. The DNA for the CDR3 is TGTGCCAGCAGCTTAGGCGCGGTGGAGACCCAGTACTTC. Translation gives CASSLGAVETQYF.

The table lists this clonotype with a few counts. The genes are TRBV12-3 or TRBV12-4 and TRBJ2-2; D remains ambiguous. The CDR3 extends over 12 amino acids. Trimming cost V 6 bases and J 5 bases, with 7 bases left between them. The CDR3 protein is CASSFTTGELFF. The CDR3, as DNA: TGTGCCAGCAGCTTCACAACCGGGGAGCTGTTTTTT.

This chain links TRBV28 with TRBJ1-4; D is unresolved. V lost 8 bases and J lost 4, with 11 bases in between. The CDR3 is 13 amino acids. Looked up from germline, CDR1 is MDHEN and CDR2 is SYDVKM. CDR3 amino acids: CASQKRNNEKLFF. The DNA of the CDR3 is TGTGCCAGCCAGAAACGCAATAATGAAAAACTGTTTTTT.

The sample holds many counts of this clonotype. This sequence joins TRBV7-2 and TRBJ2-4; 7 bases map to TRBD1. This CDR3 is 13 amino acids long. Unmatched junction bases numbered 7, after V lost 5 bases and J lost 9 bases. CDR1 and CDR2 (germline): SGHTA, FQGNSA. The CDR3 sequence is CASSRDRGGIQYF. The CDR3 region has the DNA TGTGCCAGCAGCCGGGACAGAGGGGGCATTCAGTACTTC.

This clonotype was picked up a small number of times. The chain employs TRBV12-3 or TRBV12-4 and TRBJ1-1; unclear D gene. V was pared by 6 bases and J by 3 bases, with 8 bases between. The CDR3 has 12 residues. The CDR3 here is CASSTRDTEAFF. The DNA of the CDR3 is TGTGCCAGCAGCACCCGGGACACTGAAGCTTTCTTT.

J is TRBJ1-1 and V is TRBV18, with 7 bases fitting TRBD1. The J segment lost 4 bases and the V segment lost 6 bases, leaving 14 bases of the junction unmatched. From germline, CDR1 is KGHSH and CDR2 LQKENI. This CDR3 region has 16 residues. The CDR3 DNA is TGTGCCAGCTCGACCGGGACAGCGGCGCGGGGCACTGAAGCTTTCTTT. Translated: CASSTGTAARGTEAFF. The full variable domain, with the rest looked up from reference TRBV18 and TRBJ1-1, is NAGVMQNPRHLVRRRGQEARLRCSPMKGHSHVYWYRQLPEEGLKFMVYLQKENIIDESGMPKERFSAEFPKEGPSILRIQQVVRGDSAAYFCASSTGTAARGTEAFFGQGTRLTVV.

CDR3 protein: CASSFGYQYEQYF. In nucleotides, the CDR3 is TGTGCCAGCAGTTTTGGCTACCAGTACGAGCAGTACTTC. This chain joins TRBV27 and TRBJ2-7; D is uncertain. The CDR3 consists of 13 residues. The V end lost 3 bases, the J end lost 4 bases, and 10 bases lay between the germline ends. Germline V gene data show CDR1 as MNHEY and CDR2 as SMNVEV (reference sequence).

This clonotype appeared a few times. The rearrangement joins TRBV20-1 to TRBJ2-5; no reliable D call. The CDR3 covers 13 residues. Germline V lookup: CDR1 DFQATT, CDR2 SNEGSKA (reference sequence). The ends were cut back, 1 base at V and 5 bases at J, with 11 bases in the middle. CDR3 loop: CSARGPKVETQYF. The CDR3, as DNA: TGCAGTGCTAGAGGGCCAAAAGTTGAGACCCAGTACTTC.

A few counts support this clonotype. The chain recombines TRBV6-6 with TRBJ1-1; maybe TRBD1 (5 bases). Trimming removed 10 bases at V and 3 bases at J, with 12 bases between. CDR1 is MNHNY, CDR2 SVGAGI, per germline (reference sequence). The CDR3 runs to 12 residues. This CDR3 reads CATGTDDTEAFF. CDR3 nucleotides: TGTGCCACGGGGACCGATGACACTGAAGCTTTCTTT.

This clonotype was recorded at least ten times. This sequence joins TRBV6-5 and TRBJ1-6, with TRBD1 matching over 9 bases. The germline gives CDR1 MNHEY, CDR2 SVGAGI. The CDR3 has 16 amino acids. V shed 0 bases and J 9 bases; nucleotides not matched to a gene: 6. The CDR3 DNA sequence: TGTGCCAGCAGTTACTCGTCGACAGGGGGGACTTCACCCCTCCACTTT. Protein product: CASSYSSTGGTSPLHF.

This clonotype was seen ten or more times. The chain uses TRBV7-2 and TRBJ2-3; 10 bases agree with TRBD2. The CDR3 spans 15 residues. Germline CDR1 reads SGHTA; CDR2 reads FQGNSA. The V and J ends lost 4 bases and 3 bases, in that order; junction bases with no gene match: 4. The CDR3 region is CASSSGTSVTDTQYF. In DNA form, the CDR3 reads TGTGCCAGCAGCTCCGGGACTAGCGTAACAGATACGCAGTATTTT.

This clonotype was picked up many times. An end of the junction does not agree with germline; a read error may underlie this. This sequence joins TRBV7-2 and TRBJ2-6; D remains ambiguous. Germline V gene sequence: CDR1 SGHTA, CDR2 FQGNSA. The CDR3 is 15 amino acids. The CDR3 loop is CASNLDPSGANVLTF. The DNA of the CDR3 is TGTGCCAGCAACTTAGACCCCTCTGGGGCCAACGTCCTGACTTTC.

The genes are TRBV12-5 and TRBJ2-2, with D tentatively TRBD2 (5 bases). CDR1 and CDR2 (germline): LGHNT, FRNRAP. CDR3 size: 15 residues. V was clipped by 3 bases and J by 2 bases, with 10 bases between them. The CDR3 region has the DNA TGTGCTAGTGGTTTCAGCGGATCCAACACCGGGGAGCTGTTTTTT. Translated, it gives CASGFSGSNTGELFF.

The genes are TRBV14 and TRBJ2-7; D might be TRBD1 or TRBD2, each matching 5 bases. Looked up from germline, CDR1 is SGHDN and CDR2 is FVKESK. Between the trimmed V and J ends, which lost 3 bases and 1 base, there was a span of 16 bases. The CDR3 runs 16 residues. CDR3 in DNA: TGTGCCAGCAGCCAGGTAGCCGGGACCAAATCCTACGAGCAGTACTTC. This codes for CASSQVAGTKSYEQYF.

V gene TRBV5-6 combines with J gene TRBJ1-2, with D unclear. Germline V CDR1 and CDR2: SGHDT, YYEEEE. The CDR3 runs to 13 residues. Trimming removed 2 bases at V and 6 bases at J, with 11 bases between. In nucleotides, the CDR3 is TGTGCCAGCAGCTTAGGGAACCGCAATGGCTACACCTTC. It translates to CASSLGNRNGYTF. Variable domain in full (rest from reference TRBV5-6 and TRBJ1-2): DAGVTQSPTHLIKTRGQQVTLRCSPKSGHDTVSWYQQALGQGPQFIFQYYEEEERQRGNFPDRFSGHQFPNYSSELNVNALLLGDSALYLCASSLGNRNGYTFGSGTRLTVV.

V and J are TRBV28 and TRBJ2-7; D is unclear. The CDR3 contains 14 residues. In germline, CDR1 is MDHEN, CDR2 SYDVKM. V lost 10 bases and J lost 0, with 16 bases in between. CDR3: CAIQNPGSSYEQYF. CDR3 in DNA: TGTGCCATCCAAAACCCGGGTAGCTCCTACGAGCAGTACTTC.

Many counts were recorded for this clonotype. The chain combines TRBV7-2 with TRBJ1-1; 11 nucleotides match TRBD1. CDR3 size: 14 residues. J was trimmed by 4 bases and V by 6 bases; bases with no gene match: 4. CDR1 and CDR2 from the germline V gene are SGHTA and FQGNSA. The CDR3 nucleotides read TGTGCCAGCAGTCGGGACAGGGGGAGCACTGAAGCTTTCTTT. Translated: CASSRDRGSTEAFF. The whole variable domain, filled in from reference TRBV7-2 and TRBJ1-1, reads GAGVSQSPSNKVTEKGKDVELRCDPISGHTALYWYRQSLGQGLEFLIYFQGNSAPDKSGLPSDRFSAERTGGSVSTLTIQRTQQEDSAVYLCASSRDRGSTEAFFGQGTRLTVV.

This clonotype was recorded many times. The V gene is TRBV19, the J gene TRBJ1-1; unclear D gene. V was trimmed by 5 bases and J by 0 bases, leaving 10 bases between them. Germline values: CDR1 LNHDA, CDR2 SQIVND (reference sequence). This CDR3 contains 14 residues. The CDR3 nucleotides are TGTGCCAGTAGTTTCTTGGGGATGAACACTGAAGCTTTCTTT. Its protein is CASSFLGMNTEAFF.

The J gene is TRBJ2-5, the V gene TRBV9, with TRBD2 identical over 11 bases. The J segment lost 1 base and the V segment lost 4 bases, leaving 6 bases of the junction unmatched. The CDR3 has 16 amino acids. Germline assignment: CDR1 SGDLS and CDR2 YYNGEE. This CDR3 reads CASSRTSGPTQETQYF. The CDR3 DNA follows: TGTGCCAGCAGCCGGACTAGCGGGCCTACCCAAGAGACCCAGTACTTC.